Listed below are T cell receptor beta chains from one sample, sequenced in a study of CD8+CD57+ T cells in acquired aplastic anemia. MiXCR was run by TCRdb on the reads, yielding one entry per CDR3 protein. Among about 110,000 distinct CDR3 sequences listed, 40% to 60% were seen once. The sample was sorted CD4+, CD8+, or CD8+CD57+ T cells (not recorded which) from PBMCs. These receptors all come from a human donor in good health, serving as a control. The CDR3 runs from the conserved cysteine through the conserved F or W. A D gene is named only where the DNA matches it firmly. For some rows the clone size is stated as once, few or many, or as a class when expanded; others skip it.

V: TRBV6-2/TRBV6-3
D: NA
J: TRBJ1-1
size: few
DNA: TGTGCCAGCAGTGGGGCCATCATGAACACTGAAGCTTTCTTT
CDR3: CASSGAIMNTEAFF

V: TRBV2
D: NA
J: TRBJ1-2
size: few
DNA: TGTGCCAGCAGTTACGGTGGACAGTACTATGGCTACGCCTTC
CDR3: CASSYGGQYYGYAF

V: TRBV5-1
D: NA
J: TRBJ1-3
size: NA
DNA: TGCGCCAGCAGTGCAGGGGATTCAGGAAACACCATATATTTT
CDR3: CASSAGDSGNTIYF

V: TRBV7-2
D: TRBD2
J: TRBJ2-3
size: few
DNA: TGTGCCAGCAGCCTAGGGCGGGGAGGGGCGTCCACAGATACGCAGTATTTT
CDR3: CASSLGRGGASTDTQYF

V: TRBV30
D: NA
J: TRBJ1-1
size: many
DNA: TGTGGAATTGAGGCGGACACTGAAGCTTTCTTT
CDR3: CGIEADTEAFF

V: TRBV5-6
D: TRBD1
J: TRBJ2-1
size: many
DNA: TGTGCCAGCAGAGAGGGACAGGGAAGGGCCAATGAGCAGTTCTTC
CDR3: CASREGQGRANEQFF

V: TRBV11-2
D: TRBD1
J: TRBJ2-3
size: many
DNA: TGTGCCAGCAGCGCCCTGGTGAGGACAGGTCTAGATACGCAGTATTTT
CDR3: CASSALVRTGLDTQYF

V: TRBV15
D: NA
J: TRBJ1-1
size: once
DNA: TGTGCCACCAGCAGATGGACAGCCGTGAACACTGAAGCTTTCTTT
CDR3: CATSRWTAVNTEAFF

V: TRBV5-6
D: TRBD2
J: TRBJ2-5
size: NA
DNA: TGTGCCAGCAGCCCTCGGCGCGGGGGGGTCGAGACCCAGTACTTC
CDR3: CASSPRRGGVETQYF

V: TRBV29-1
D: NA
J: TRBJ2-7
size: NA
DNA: TGCAGCGTTGAAGGCAGGGACTACGAGCAGTACTTC
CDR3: CSVEGRDYEQYF

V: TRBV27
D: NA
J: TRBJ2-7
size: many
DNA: TGTGCCAGCAGGTTGAGGCAGGCAGCCTACGAGCAGTACTTC
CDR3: CASRLRQAAYEQYF

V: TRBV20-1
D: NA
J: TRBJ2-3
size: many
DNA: TGCAGTGCTAGAGGAACCCTGCCAGATACGCAGTATTTT
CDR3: CSARGTLPDTQYF

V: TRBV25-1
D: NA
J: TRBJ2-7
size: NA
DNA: TGTGCCAGCAGTGGTCAGTACGAGCAGTACTTC
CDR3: CASSGQYEQYF

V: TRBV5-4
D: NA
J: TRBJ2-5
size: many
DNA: TGTGCCAGCAGCGGGCGTACTCTATTACAGGGCGCGTACCAAGAGACCCAGTACTTC
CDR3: CASSGRTLLQGAYQETQYF

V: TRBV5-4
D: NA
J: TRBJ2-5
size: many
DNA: TGTGCCAGCAGCATCGATCCGGCCCAAGAGACCCAGTACTTC
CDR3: CASSIDPAQETQYF

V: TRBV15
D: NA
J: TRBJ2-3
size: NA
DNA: TGTGCCACCGGGTCGCTTGTCTCGCAGTATTTT
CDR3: CATGSLVSQYF

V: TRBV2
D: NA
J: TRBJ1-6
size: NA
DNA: TGTGCCAGCCATGCGTTGATTACCCAGCCGATGCCCCTCCACTTT
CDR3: CASHALITQPMPLHF

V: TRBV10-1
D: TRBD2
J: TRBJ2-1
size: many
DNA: TGCGCCAGCAGTGGGAGAACGGGGGGGAAGGACAATGAGCAGTTCTTC
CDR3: CASSGRTGGKDNEQFF

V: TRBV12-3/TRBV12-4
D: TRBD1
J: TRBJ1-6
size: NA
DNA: TGTGCCAGCCGATCCCTGGACAGGAAAGCCTCCTACCTCTATAATTCACCCCTCCACTTT
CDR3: CASRSLDRKASYLYNSPLHF

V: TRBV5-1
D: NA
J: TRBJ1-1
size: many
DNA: TGCGCCAGCAGCGGGGGCACTGGGGGCAGCACTGAAGCTTTCTTT
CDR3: CASSGGTGGSTEAFF

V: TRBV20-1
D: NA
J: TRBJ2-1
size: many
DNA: TGCAGTGCCAACTCCAATGAGCAGTTCTTC
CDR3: CSANSNEQFF

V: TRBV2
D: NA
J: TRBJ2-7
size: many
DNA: TGTGCCAGCAGTGAAGCCGAGGGGAGCTCCTACGAGCAGTACTTC
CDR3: CASSEAEGSSYEQYF

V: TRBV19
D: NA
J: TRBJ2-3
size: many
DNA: TGTGCCAGTTCCACAGGGTCAGATACGCAGTATTTT
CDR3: CASSTGSDTQYF

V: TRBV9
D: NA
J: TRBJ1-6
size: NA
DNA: TGTGCCAGCAGCCCCTATCAGGAGCTGGGATATAATTCACCCCTCCACTTT
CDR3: CASSPYQELGYNSPLHF

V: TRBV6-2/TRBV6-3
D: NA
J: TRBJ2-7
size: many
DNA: TGTGCCAGCATAGCTGGGAGAGGTGGCGAGCAGTACTTC
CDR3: CASIAGRGGEQYF

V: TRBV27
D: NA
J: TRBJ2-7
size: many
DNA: TGTGCCAGCAGTTTAGGGGTCTCAGGCTCCTACGAGCAGTACTTC
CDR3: CASSLGVSGSYEQYF

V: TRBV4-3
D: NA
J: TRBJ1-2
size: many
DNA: TGCGCCAGCAGCCAAGATTGGGGAGCGGAGTATGGCTACACCTTC
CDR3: CASSQDWGAEYGYTF

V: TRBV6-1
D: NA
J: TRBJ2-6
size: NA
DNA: TGTGCCAGCAAAAGGGACGGTGGCTCTGGGGCCAACGTCCTGACTTTC
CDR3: CASKRDGGSGANVLTF

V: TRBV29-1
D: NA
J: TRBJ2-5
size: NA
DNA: TGCAGCGTGGTACTTAGTGCCCAAGAGACCCAGTACTTC
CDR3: CSVVLSAQETQYF

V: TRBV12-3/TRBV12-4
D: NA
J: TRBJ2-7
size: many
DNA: TGTGCCAGCAGTCACAGGGTTCGGGTCCTTGGGCAGTACTTC
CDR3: CASSHRVRVLGQYF

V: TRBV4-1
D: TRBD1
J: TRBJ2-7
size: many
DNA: TGCGCCAGCAGCCAACTCCCCGGGACAGGGGCCTACGAGCAGTACTTC
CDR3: CASSQLPGTGAYEQYF

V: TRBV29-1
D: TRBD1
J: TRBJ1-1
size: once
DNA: TGCAGCTACGGGACAGCTGGGGAAGCCTTCTTT
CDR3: CSYGTAGEAFF

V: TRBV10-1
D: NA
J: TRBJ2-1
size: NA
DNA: TGCGCCAGCAGTGAGTCAGTGACAGGTGCCCCAGGGGGGAATGAGCAGTTCTTC
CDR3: CASSESVTGAPGGNEQFF

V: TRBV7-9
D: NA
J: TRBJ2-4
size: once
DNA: TGTGCCAGCAGCACGGGGGACATTCAGTACTTC
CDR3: CASSTGDIQYF

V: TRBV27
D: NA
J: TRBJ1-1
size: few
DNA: TGTGCCAGCAGTTCGTTTATGGGACCGAACACTGAAGCTTTCTTT
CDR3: CASSSFMGPNTEAFF

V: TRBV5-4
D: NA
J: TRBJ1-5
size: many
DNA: TGTGCCAGCAGCTTGGGGGGGGATCAGCCCCAGCATTTT
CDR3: CASSLGGDQPQHF

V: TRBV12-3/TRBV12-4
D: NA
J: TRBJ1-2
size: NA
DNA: TGTGCCAGCAGTTTAATTGGGTACGGGGGCTACACCTTC
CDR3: CASSLIGYGGYTF

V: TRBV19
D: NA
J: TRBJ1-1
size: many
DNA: TGTGCCAGTAGTATAGGGTTGGGAGGCGGCACTGAAGCTTTCTTT
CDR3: CASSIGLGGGTEAFF

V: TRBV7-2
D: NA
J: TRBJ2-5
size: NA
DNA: TGTGCCAGCAGCAGCGCCTTTACGGCCCAGTACTTC
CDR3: CASSSAFTAQYF

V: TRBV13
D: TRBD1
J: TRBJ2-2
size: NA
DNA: TGTGCCAGCAGCAAGGGACAGGGAACCACCGGGGAGCTGTTTTTT
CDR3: CASSKGQGTTGELFF

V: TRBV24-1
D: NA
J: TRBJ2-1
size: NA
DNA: TGTGCCACCAGTGATCCGAAAATTGGGCGACATGGTAATGAGCAGTTCTTC
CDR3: CATSDPKIGRHGNEQFF

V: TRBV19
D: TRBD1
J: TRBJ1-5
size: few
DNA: TGTGCCAGTAGTTCGACCAGACAGGGGGCAGGTCAGCCCCAGCATTTT
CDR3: CASSSTRQGAGQPQHF

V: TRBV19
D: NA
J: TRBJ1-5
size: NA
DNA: TGTGCCAGTAAAGACAGACTCGACCCAAATCAGCCCCAGCATTTT
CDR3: CASKDRLDPNQPQHF

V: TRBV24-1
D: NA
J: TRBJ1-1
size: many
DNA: TGTGCCACCAGTGAAAATACAGGTACTGAAGCTTTCTTT
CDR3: CATSENTGTEAFF

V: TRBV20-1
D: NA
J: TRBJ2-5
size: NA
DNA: TGCAGTGCCGCACGACAGCAAGAGACCCAGTACTTC
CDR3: CSAARQQETQYF

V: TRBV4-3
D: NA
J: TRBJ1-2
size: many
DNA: TGCGCCAGCAGCCAACGGGGTTTGGACTATGGCTACACCTTC
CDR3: CASSQRGLDYGYTF

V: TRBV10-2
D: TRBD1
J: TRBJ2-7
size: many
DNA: TGCGCCAGCAGGGGTTGGGACAGGGGTTCCTACGAGCAGTACTTC
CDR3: CASRGWDRGSYEQYF

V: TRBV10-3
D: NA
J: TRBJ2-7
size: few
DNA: TGTGCCATCAGTGAGGGGACATCAGAAGGATACGAGCAGTACTTC
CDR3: CAISEGTSEGYEQYF

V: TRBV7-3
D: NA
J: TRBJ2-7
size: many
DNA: TGTGCCAGCAGCCACCTTTATGAGCAGTACTTC
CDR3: CASSHLYEQYF

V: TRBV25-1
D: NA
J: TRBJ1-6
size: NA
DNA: TGTGCCAGCAGTTACCAGGGGACCTATAATTCACCCCTCCACTTT
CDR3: CASSYQGTYNSPLHF

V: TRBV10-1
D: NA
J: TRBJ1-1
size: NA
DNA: TGCGCCAGCAGTGAGTCCCTCACTCACGACAGGAACACTGAAGCTTTCTTT
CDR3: CASSESLTHDRNTEAFF

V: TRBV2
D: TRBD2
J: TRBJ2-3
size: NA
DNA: TGTGCCAGCAGCGAGGCGGGGGGTATCACAGATACGCAGTATTTT
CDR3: CASSEAGGITDTQYF

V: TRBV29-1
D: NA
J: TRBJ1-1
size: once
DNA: TGCAGCGTTGAAGACGTGGTGGCCGGGGCTTTCTTT
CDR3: CSVEDVVAGAFF

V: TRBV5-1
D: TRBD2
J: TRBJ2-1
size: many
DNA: TGCGCCAGCAGCCATTCGGGGGGATACAATGAGCAGTTCTTC
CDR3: CASSHSGGYNEQFF

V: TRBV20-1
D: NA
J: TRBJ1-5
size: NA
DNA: TGCAGTGCTAGAGTGGCGGATCAGCCCCAGCATTTT
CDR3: CSARVADQPQHF

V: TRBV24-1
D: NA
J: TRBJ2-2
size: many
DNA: TGTGCCACCTCGAGGACTCTCAACACCGGGGAGCTGTTTTTT
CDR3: CATSRTLNTGELFF

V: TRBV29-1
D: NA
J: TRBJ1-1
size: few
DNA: TGCAGCGCCCTGCGCACTGAAGCTTTCTTT
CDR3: CSALRTEAFF

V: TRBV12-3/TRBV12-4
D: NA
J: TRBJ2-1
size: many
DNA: TGTGCCAGCAGTTCCCCCCTCGGGACACTCAATGAGCAGTTCTTC
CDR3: CASSSPLGTLNEQFF

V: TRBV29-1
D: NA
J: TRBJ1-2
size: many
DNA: TGCAGCGTTGAAGGTTATGAGACTGGGCAATATGGCTACACCTTC
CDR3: CSVEGYETGQYGYTF